This T cell receptor beta chain derives from a study of shared clonotypes between healthy human individuals. This CDR3 has 13 amino acids. Germline V gives CDR1 MDHEN, CDR2 SYDVKM. The V gene lost 6 bases and the J gene lost 6 bases, with 15 bases spanning the gap. TCRdb keeps only in-frame clones here, not all; method: immunoSEQ multiplex PCR. Of about a million clones in the sample, approximately 80% are singletons; the top ten hold 0.89%. V usage is TRBV28 and J usage is TRBJ2-7; a possible D gene is TRBD2 (6 bases). The TCR sequence derives from a man between 18 and 29 years old in good health. Some clones in this sample may be carry-over from other donors' samples. Material: memory CD4+ T cells from PBMCs. Specified subset: CD45RA-negative fraction. The CDR3 protein is CASRTGLPGEQYF. The CDR3 DNA follows: TGTGCCAGCAGGACGGGACTCCCCGGCGAGCAGTACTTC.